The entry below describes one T cell receptor beta chain. The protocol was immunoSEQ multiplex PCR, while the TCRdb copy is restricted to in-frame clones and leaves out a portion. The profile shows 300,000 to 450,000 clones, about nine tenths of them singletons. Enrollees, about 18 to 90 years old, lived in approximately 25 US areas. Cohort allocation depended upon clinical history that participants reported. This entry comes from a study of blood T cell repertoires in COVID-19. Sequencing was performed on PBMCs or T cells enriched from blood (not recorded which). This TCR was recovered from a woman aged 30 to 39 who had been exposed to COVID-19.

The CDR3 loop reads CASSSPRAGGNEQFF. The CDR3 DNA follows: TGTGCCAGCAGCTCGCCTAGGGCGGGAGGGAATGAGCAGTTCTTC. The chain uses TRBV7-9 and TRBJ2-1; 9 bases map to TRBD2. CDR3 length equals 15 residues. V lost 4 bases and J lost 7; bases outside the gene matches: 8. Germline V gene lookup returns CDR1 SEHNR and CDR2 FQNEAQ (reference sequence).